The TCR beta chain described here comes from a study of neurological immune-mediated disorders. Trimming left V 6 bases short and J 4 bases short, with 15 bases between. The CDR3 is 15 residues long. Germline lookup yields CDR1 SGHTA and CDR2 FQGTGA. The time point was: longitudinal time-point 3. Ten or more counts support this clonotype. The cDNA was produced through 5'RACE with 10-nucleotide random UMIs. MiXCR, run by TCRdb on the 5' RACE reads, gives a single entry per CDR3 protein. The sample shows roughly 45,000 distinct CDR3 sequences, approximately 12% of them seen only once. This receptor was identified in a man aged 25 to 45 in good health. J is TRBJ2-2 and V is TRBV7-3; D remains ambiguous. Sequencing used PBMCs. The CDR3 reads CASSPSSTTTGELFF. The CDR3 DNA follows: TGTGCCAGCAGTCCTAGTTCCACCACCACCGGGGAGCTGTTTTTT.